The source of this T cell receptor beta chain is a study of shared clonotypes between healthy human individuals. Findings and caveats of the study: With several donors compared, around 5% of naive CD4 clonotypes were shared. The study found lower generation probabilities in non-shared clonotypes than in those shared by all four donors.

A note on this clone: Its antigen remains unidentified.

The CDR3 sequence is 16 residues long. Germline trimming cut 10 bases from V and 7 bases from J; bases unmatched to any gene: 11. The germline gives CDR1 MDHEN, CDR2 SYDVKM. Positively selected for CCR7, the CD45RO-negative cells used as naive CD8 cells excluded terminally differentiated effector memory CD45RA+ cells. Several immunoSEQ 96-well plates shared each subset's DNA, each plate a replicate. The assay was immunoSEQ multiplex PCR, and TCRdb's table has in-frame clones only and misses some. The sample lists about 2.1 million clones; 80% to 95% were seen once. The sequenced sample was naive CD8+ T cells from PBMCs. The receptor's source is a man aged 18-30 years in good health. Some clones in this sample may be carry-over from other donors' samples. The chain links TRBV28 to TRBJ2-2, with 14 nucleotides matching TRBD2. This chain's CDR3 is CATEGTSGSRYGELFF. The DNA of the CDR3 is TGTGCCACCGAAGGGACTAGCGGGAGTCGGTACGGGGAGCTGTTTTTT.